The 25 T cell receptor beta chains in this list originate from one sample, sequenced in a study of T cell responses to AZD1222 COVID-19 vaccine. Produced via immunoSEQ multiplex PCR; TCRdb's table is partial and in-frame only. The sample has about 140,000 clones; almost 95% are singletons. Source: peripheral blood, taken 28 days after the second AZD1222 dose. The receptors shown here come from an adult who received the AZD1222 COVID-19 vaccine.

The CDR3 region is CASSVELAGGRRNEQFF. CDR3 coding DNA: TGTGCCAGCAGCGTAGAACTAGCGGGAGGGCGGAGGAATGAGCAGTTCTTC. J is TRBJ2-1 and V is TRBV9, with 13 bases identical to TRBD2. The germline V gene has CDR1 SGDLS and CDR2 YYNGEE. The CDR3 has 17 amino acids. V lost 0 bases to trimming and J lost 7 bases; unmatched junction nucleotides: 7.

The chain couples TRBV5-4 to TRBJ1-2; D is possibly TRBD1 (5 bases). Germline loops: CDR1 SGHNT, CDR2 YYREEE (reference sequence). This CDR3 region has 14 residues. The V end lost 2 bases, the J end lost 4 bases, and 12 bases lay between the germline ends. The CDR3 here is CASSLTTDLYGYTF. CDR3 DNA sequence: TGTGCCAGCAGCTTAACGACAGACCTCTATGGCTACACCTTC.

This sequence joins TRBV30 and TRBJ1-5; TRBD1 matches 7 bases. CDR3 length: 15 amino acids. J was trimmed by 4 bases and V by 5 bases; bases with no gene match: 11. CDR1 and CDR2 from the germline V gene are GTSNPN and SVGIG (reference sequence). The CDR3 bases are TGTGCCTGGGGAACTAGATCGACAGGGAATCAGCCCCAGCATTTT. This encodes CAWGTRSTGNQPQHF.

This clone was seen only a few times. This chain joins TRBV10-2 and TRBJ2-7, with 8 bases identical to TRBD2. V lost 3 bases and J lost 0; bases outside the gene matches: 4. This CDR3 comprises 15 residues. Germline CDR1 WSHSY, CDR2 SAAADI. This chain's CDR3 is CASSDVTSVSYEQYF. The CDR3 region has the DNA TGCGCCAGCAGTGATGTGACTAGCGTCTCCTACGAGCAGTACTTC.

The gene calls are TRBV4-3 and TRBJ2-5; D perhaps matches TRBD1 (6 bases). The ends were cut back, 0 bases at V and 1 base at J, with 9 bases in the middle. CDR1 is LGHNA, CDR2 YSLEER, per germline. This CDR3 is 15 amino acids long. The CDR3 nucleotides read TGCGCCAGCAGCCAAGACAGGACAGTCCAAGAGACCCAGTACTTC. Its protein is CASSQDRTVQETQYF.

The CDR3 loop reads CASSFTGQGNEKLFF. The CDR3 bases are TGTGCCAGCAGCTTCACAGGACAGGGCAATGAAAAACTGTTTTTT. The chain has TRBV11-2 and TRBJ1-4; 8 bases line up with TRBD1. With V trimmed by 3 bases and J by 5 bases, 5 bases remained unmatched. CDR1 and CDR2 from the germline V gene are SGHAT and FQNNGV. The CDR3 extends over 15 amino acids.

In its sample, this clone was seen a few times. In nucleotides, the CDR3 is TGTGCCAGCAGCATGGATGCTGGAAACACCATATATTTT. Translated, it gives CASSMDAGNTIYF. The rearrangement links TRBV7-3 to TRBJ1-3; D gene ambiguous. The V end lost 5 bases, the J end lost 2 bases, and 7 bases lay between the germline ends. The CDR3 contains 13 residues. Per the germline V gene, CDR1 is SGHTA and CDR2 is FQGTGA.

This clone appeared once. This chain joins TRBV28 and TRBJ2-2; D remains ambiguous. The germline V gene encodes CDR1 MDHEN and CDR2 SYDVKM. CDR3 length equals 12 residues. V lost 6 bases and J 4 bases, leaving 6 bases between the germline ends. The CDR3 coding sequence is TGTGCCAGCAGAGTCTTCACCGGGGAGCTGTTTTTT. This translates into CASRVFTGELFF.

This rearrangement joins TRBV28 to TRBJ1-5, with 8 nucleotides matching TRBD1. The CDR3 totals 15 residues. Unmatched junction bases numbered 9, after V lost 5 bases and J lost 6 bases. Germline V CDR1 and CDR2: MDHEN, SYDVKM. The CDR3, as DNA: TGTGCCAGCAGTCACGACAGGGACAGGATTCAGCCCCAGCATTTT. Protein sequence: CASSHDRDRIQPQHF.

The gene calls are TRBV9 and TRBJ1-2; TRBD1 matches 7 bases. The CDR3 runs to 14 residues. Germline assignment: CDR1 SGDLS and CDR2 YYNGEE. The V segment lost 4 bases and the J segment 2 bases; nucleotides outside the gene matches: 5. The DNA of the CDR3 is TGTGCCAGCAGCCCCGACAGGGTGAACTATGGCTACACCTTC. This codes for CASSPDRVNYGYTF.

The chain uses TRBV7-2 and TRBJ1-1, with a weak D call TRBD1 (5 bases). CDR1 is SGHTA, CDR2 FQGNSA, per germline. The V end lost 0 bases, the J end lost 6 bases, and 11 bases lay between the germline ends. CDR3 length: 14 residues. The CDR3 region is CASSLALPGAEAFF. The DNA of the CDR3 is TGTGCCAGCAGCTTAGCGCTCCCGGGGGCTGAAGCTTTCTTT.

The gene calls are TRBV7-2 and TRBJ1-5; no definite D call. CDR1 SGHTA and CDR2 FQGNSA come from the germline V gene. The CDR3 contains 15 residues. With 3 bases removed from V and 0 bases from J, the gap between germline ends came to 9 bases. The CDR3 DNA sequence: TGTGCCAGCAGCTTTTCCAGTCTTAGCAATCAGCCCCAGCATTTT. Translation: CASSFSSLSNQPQHF.

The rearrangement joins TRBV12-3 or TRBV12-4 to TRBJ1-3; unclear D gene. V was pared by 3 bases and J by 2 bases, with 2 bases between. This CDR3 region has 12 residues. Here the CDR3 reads CASSFTGNTIYF. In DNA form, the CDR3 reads TGTGCCAGCAGTTTTACTGGAAACACCATATATTTT.

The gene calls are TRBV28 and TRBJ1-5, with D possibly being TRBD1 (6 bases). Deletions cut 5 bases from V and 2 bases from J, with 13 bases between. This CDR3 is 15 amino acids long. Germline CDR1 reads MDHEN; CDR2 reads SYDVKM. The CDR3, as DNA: TGTGCCAGCAGTCCAAGGGGGTACGGCAATCAGCCCCAGCATTTT. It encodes CASSPRGYGNQPQHF.

CDR3 sequence reads: CASSLDGRGPSIYGYTF. CDR3 DNA: TGTGCCAGCAGCTTGGATGGGCGGGGACCTTCGATCTATGGCTACACCTTC. V usage is TRBV7-9 and J usage is TRBJ1-2; TRBD1 might be the D (5 bases). V was trimmed by 3 bases and J by 4 bases, leaving 21 bases between them. Germline V gene lookup returns CDR1 SEHNR and CDR2 FQNEAQ (reference sequence). There are 17 residues in the CDR3.

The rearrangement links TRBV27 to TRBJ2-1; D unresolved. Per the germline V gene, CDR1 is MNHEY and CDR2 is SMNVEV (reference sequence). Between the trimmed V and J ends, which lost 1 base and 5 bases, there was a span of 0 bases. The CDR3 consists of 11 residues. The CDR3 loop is CASSLYNEQFF. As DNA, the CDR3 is TGTGCCAGCAGTTTATACAATGAGCAGTTCTTC.

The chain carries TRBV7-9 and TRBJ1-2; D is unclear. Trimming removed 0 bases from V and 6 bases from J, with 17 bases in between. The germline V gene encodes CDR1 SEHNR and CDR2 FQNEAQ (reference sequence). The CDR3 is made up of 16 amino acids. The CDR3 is CASSLAGKERTHGYTF. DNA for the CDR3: TGTGCCAGCAGCTTAGCGGGTAAAGAACGCACACATGGCTACACCTTC.

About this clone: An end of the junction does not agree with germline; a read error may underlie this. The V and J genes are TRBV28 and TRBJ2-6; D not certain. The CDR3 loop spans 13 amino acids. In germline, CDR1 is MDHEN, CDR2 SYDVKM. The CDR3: CASNLGGANVLTF. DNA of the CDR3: TGTGCCAGCAATTTAGGTGGGGCCAACGTCCTGACTTTC.

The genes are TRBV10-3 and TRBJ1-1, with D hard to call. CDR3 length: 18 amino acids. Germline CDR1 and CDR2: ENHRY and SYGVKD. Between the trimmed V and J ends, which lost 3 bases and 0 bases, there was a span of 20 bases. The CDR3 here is CAISESKFQVGLNTEAFF. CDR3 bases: TGTGCCATCAGTGAATCGAAGTTCCAGGTGGGATTGAACACTGAAGCTTTCTTT.

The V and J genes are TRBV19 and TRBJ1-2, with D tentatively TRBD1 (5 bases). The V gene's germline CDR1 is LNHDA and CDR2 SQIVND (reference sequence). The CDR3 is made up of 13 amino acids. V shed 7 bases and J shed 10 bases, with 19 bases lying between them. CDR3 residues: CASTPEGLTAYTF. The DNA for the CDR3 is TGTGCCAGTACTCCCGAGGGGTTGACAGCCTACACCTTC.

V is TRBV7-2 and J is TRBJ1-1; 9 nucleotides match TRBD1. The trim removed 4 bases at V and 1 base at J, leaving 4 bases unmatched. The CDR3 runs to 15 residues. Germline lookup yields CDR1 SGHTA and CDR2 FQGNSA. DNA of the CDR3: TGTGCCAGCAGCTGGGGACAGGGCTGGAACACTGAAGCTTTCTTT. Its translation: CASSWGQGWNTEAFF.

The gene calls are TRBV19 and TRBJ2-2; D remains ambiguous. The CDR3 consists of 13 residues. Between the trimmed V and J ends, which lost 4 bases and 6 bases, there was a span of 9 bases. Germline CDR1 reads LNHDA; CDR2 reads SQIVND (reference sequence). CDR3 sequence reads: CASSTSESGELFF. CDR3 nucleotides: TGTGCCAGTAGTACCTCAGAGTCCGGGGAGCTGTTTTTT.

The DNA of the CDR3 is TGTGCCAGTGAGGGAGCTAACTATGGCTACACCTTC. Translated, it gives CASEGANYGYTF. This rearrangement joins TRBV19 to TRBJ1-2; unclear D gene. CDR3 length: 12 residues. V was shortened by 8 bases and J by 0 bases, with 7 bases between the two germline ends. Germline lookup yields CDR1 LNHDA and CDR2 SQIVND (reference sequence).

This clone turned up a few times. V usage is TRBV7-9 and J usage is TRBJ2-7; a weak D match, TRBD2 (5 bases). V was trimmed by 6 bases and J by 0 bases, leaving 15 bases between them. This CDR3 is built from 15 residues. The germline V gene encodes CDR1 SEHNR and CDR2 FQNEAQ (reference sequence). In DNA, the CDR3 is TGTGCCAGCAGACAGAGGGATTCTCCCTCCTACGAGCAGTACTTC. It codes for CASRQRDSPSYEQYF.

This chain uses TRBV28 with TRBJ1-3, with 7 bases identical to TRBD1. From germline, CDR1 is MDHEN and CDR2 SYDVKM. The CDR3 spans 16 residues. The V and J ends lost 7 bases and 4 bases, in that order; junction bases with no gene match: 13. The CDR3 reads CASTDGTDVAGNTIYF. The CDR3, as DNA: TGTGCCAGCACCGACGGGACAGACGTGGCAGGAAACACCATATATTTT.